The clone carrying this TCR beta chain was picked up one time. Its target is unknown. The sample belongs to a study of T cell responses to AZD1222 COVID-19 vaccine. Study-level results: Females outnumbered males among donors, who were mostly white British; clonal diversity was possibly underestimated.

The ends were cut back, 8 bases at V and 7 bases at J, with 12 bases in the middle. Germline lookup yields CDR1 LNHDA and CDR2 SQIVND (reference sequence). The CDR3 runs to 13 residues. Repertoires were generated with immunoSEQ multiplex PCR, while TCRdb's copy carries only in-frame clones and drops some. The sample consists of over 150,000 clones, approximately 90% of them appearing once. The chain uses TRBV19 and TRBJ1-6, with D possibly TRBD1 on 6 matching bases. This receptor was taken from an adult in good health. Sequences were derived from peripheral blood, sampled on day 0 of MenACWY control vaccination. This CDR3 is CASGQGRNSPLHF. For the CDR3, the DNA is TGTGCCAGTGGTCAGGGGAGAAATTCACCCCTCCACTTT. Looking up the rest from reference TRBV19 and TRBJ1-6 gives the full variable domain: DGGITQSPKYLFRKEGQNVTLSCEQNLNHDAMYWYRQDPGQGLRLIYYSQIVNDFQKGDIAEGYSVSREKKESFPLTVTSAQKNPTAFYLCASGQGRNSPLHFGNGTRLTVT.